The TCR beta chain described here comes from a study of T-cell reconstitution after alpha-beta-depleted transplantation in children. This clonotype has a count of ten or more. The library targeted TCRbeta and was prepared with unique molecular identifiers. From the PCR reads, TCRdb called clonotypes with MiXCR, one entry per CDR3 protein. This sample has hundreds of thousands of distinct CDR3 sequences, with around 17% found just once. The germline gives CDR1 SGHRS, CDR2 YFSETQ. V shed 0 bases, J shed 7 bases, and the junction held 1 base outside the gene matches. The length of the CDR3 is 13 residues.

This chain joins TRBV5-1 and TRBJ1-5, with 7 bases fitting TRBD1. The sequenced sample was PBMCs from the stem cell graft donor, obtained from the stem cell graft. The TCR comes from a human donor who donated a stem cell graft to a child with acute myeloid leukemia. In DNA form, the CDR3 reads TGCGCCAGCAGCTTGGCGGGACAGCAGCCCCAGCATTTT. Translating gives CASSLAGQQPQHF.